This entry features one T cell receptor beta chain sequence. The target antigen is unknown. The sample is drawn from a study of CD8 T cells in Susac syndrome. Study conclusions and caveats: CD4+ T cell repertoires in Susac syndrome exhibited no evidence of clonal expansion.

Per the germline V gene, CDR1 is LNHDA and CDR2 is SQIVND (reference sequence). The CDR3 length is 14 residues. Trimming left V 5 bases short and J 2 bases short, with 11 bases between. Random hexamers were used to reverse transcribe the RNA input (roughly 0.5 to 1 ug). TCRdb passed the immunoSEQ multiplex PCR reads through MiXCR, listing each CDR3 protein once. The data contain around 170,000 distinct CDR3 sequences, roughly 95% of them singletons. The sequence came from a human donor with Susac syndrome. The V gene is TRBV19, the J gene TRBJ2-3, with D possibly matching TRBD2 (6 bases). Input material: CD4+ T cells from PBMCs. CDR3 coding DNA: TGTGCCAGTAGTCCTCGGACTACCACAGATACGCAGTATTTT. This gives the protein CASSPRTTTDTQYF.